This TCR beta chain was documented in a study of cytomegalovirus exposure and HLA in healthy donors. The overall study: The roughly 670 first-cohort repertoires shared a platform with the roughly 130 validation repertoires, as reported in a later analysis. Overall study findings and caveats: One later analysis, an examination of the 120 validation repertoires, found that first-cohort TCR clusters tended to co-occur in them. The study labeled approximately 150 TCR beta chains cytomegalovirus-associated.

The CDR3 extends over 15 amino acids. Germline V gene lookup returns CDR1 SGHTA and CDR2 FQGNSA. With V trimmed by 5 bases and J by 0 bases, 5 bases remained unmatched. As for this clone: Its antigen is undetermined.

The table came from immunoSEQ multiplex PCR; TCRdb's copy has only in-frame clones and leaves some out. The sample carries over 70,000 clones, 94% recorded once. V and J are TRBV7-2 and TRBJ2-7; 9 bases agree with TRBD1. The sample consisted of PBMCs. This receptor was identified in a woman in her late teens or twenties in good health and CMV-seronegative. CDR3 region: CASSDRDRVSYEQYF. DNA of the CDR3: TGTGCCAGCAGCGACCGGGACAGGGTCTCCTACGAGCAGTACTTC.